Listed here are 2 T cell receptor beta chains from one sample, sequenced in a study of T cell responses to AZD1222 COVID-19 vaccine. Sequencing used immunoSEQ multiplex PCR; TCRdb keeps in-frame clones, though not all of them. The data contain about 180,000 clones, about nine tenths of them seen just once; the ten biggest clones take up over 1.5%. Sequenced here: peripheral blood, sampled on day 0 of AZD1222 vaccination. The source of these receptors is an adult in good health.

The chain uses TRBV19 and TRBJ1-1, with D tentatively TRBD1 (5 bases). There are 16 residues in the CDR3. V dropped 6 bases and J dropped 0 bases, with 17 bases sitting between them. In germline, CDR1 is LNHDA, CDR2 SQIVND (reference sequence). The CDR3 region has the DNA TGTGCCAGTAGCCCTACTCGACAGCAAATGAACACTGAAGCTTTCTTT. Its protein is CASSPTRQQMNTEAFF.

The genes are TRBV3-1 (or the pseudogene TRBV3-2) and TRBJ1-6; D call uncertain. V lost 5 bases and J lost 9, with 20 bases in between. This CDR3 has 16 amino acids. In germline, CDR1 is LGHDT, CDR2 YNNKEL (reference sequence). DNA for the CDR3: TGTGCCAGCAGCTTTGTAACTGTTGTTTCGGGTTCACCCCTCCACTTT. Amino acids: CASSFVTVVSGSPLHF.